Below, 17 T cell receptor beta chains from the same sample are listed, as sequenced in a study of T cell responses to AZD1222 COVID-19 vaccine. Profiling relied on immunoSEQ multiplex PCR, and the TCRdb table lists in-frame clones only, not all of them. This sample yields about 35,000 clones, of which about 86% are seen a single time; roughly 6.2% belongs to the top ten. The material was peripheral blood, obtained on day 0 of AZD1222 vaccination. The receptor source for this set is an adult in good health.

The V call is TRBV15, the J call TRBJ1-4, with D hard to call. Germline CDR1 is LNHNV and CDR2 is YYDKDF (reference sequence). Deletions cut 2 bases from V and 2 bases from J, with 6 bases between. The CDR3 extends over 14 amino acids. The CDR3 region has the DNA TGTGCCACCAGCAGAATGGGGACTAATGAAAAACTGTTTTTT. The encoded protein is CATSRMGTNEKLFF.

In its sample, this clone was seen a few times. The chain uses TRBV5-1 and TRBJ1-1; a possible D gene is TRBD1 (6 bases). Trimming removed 2 bases from V and 7 bases from J, with 12 bases in between. The germline CDR1 and CDR2 sequences are SGHRS and YFSETQ. The CDR3 runs to 13 residues. CDR3 amino acids: CASSFLQGGEAFF. In DNA form, the CDR3 reads TGCGCCAGCAGCTTTCTACAGGGAGGTGAAGCTTTCTTT.

The gene calls are TRBV21-1 and TRBJ1-6. TRBV21-1 is described as a pseudogene. CDR3 length: 17 amino acids. CDR3 amino acids: CASSKDFERVRNSPLHF. In DNA form, the CDR3 reads TGTGCCAGCAGCAAAGATTTTGAGAGGGTAAGAAATTCACCCCTCCACTTT.

This rearrangement joins TRBV2 to TRBJ1-4; 9 nucleotides agree with TRBD1. Germline V lookup: CDR1 SNHLY, CDR2 FYNNEI. Unmatched junction bases numbered 14, after V lost 6 bases and J lost 3 bases. The CDR3 spans 18 residues. CDR3 amino acids: CASSWSADRGGANEKLFF. DNA of the CDR3: TGTGCCAGCAGCTGGAGTGCGGACAGGGGAGGTGCTAATGAAAAACTGTTTTTT.

The V gene is TRBV5-6, the J gene TRBJ1-1, with D uncertain. The CDR3 contains 12 residues. Trimming shortened V by 1 base and J by 3 bases, and 4 bases separated the two germline ends. CDR1 is SGHDT and CDR2 is YYEEEE in the germline V gene. The CDR3 nucleotides read TGTGCCAGCAGCTTGCGTCACACTGAAGCTTTCTTT. It yields the protein CASSLRHTEAFF.

The chain is built from TRBV29-1 and TRBJ1-1, with D possibly matching TRBD1 (5 bases). V shed 6 bases and J shed 0 bases, with 11 bases lying between them. The CDR3 runs to 13 residues. The V gene's germline CDR1 is SQVTM and CDR2 ANQGSEA. CDR3 protein: CSVRGLMNTEAFF. The CDR3 nucleotides are TGCAGCGTCCGGGGGTTAATGAACACTGAAGCTTTCTTT.

The J gene is TRBJ2-3, the V gene TRBV5-6; 8 nucleotides line up with TRBD2. Germline values: CDR1 SGHDT, CDR2 YYEEEE. The CDR3 is 15 amino acids. J lost 6 bases, V lost 0 bases, and 6 bases had no gene match. The CDR3: CASSLDGGGFDTQYF. CDR3 nucleotides: TGTGCCAGCAGCTTGGATGGCGGGGGGTTTGATACGCAGTATTTT.

J is TRBJ2-7 and V is TRBV11-2, with D possibly being TRBD2 (5 bases). V lost 0 bases and J 6 bases, leaving 12 bases between the germline ends. The CDR3 is 14 amino acids. Per the germline V gene, CDR1 is SGHAT and CDR2 is FQNNGV. In DNA, the CDR3 is TGTGCCAGCAGCTTAGATCGGGGAGTAGGCGAGCAGTACTTC. Residues: CASSLDRGVGEQYF.

Worth noting for this clone: Different DNA sequences within this sample yield the same CDR3. The chain joins TRBV19 to TRBJ1-5; D uncertain. V was trimmed by 6 bases and J by 0 bases, leaving 3 bases between them. Germline assignment: CDR1 LNHDA and CDR2 SQIVND (reference sequence). CDR3 length: 12 amino acids. The CDR3 protein is CASRHSNQPQHF. CDR3 in DNA: TGTGCCAGTAGGCATAGCAATCAGCCCCAGCATTTT.

V gene TRBV5-6 combines with J gene TRBJ1-4; no firm D call. Between the trimmed V and J ends, which lost 2 bases and 5 bases, there was a span of 4 bases. Germline CDR1 reads SGHDT; CDR2 reads YYEEEE. The CDR3 covers 12 residues. The CDR3, as DNA: TGTGCCAGCAGCTTACAGAATGAAAAACTGTTTTTT. This encodes CASSLQNEKLFF. Drawing the rest from reference TRBV5-6 and TRBJ1-4, the complete variable domain is DAGVTQSPTHLIKTRGQQVTLRCSPKSGHDTVSWYQQALGQGPQFIFQYYEEEERQRGNFPDRFSGHQFPNYSSELNVNALLLGDSALYLCASSLQNEKLFFGSGTQLSVL.

The chain recombines TRBV10-2 with TRBJ2-5; D perhaps matches TRBD2 (5 bases). V was shortened by 1 base and J by 2 bases, with 14 bases between the two germline ends. Germline loops: CDR1 WSHSY, CDR2 SAAADI. The CDR3 is 16 residues long. The CDR3 is CASSEFLAETQETQYF. In DNA, the CDR3 is TGCGCCAGCAGTGAGTTCCTAGCTGAGACTCAAGAGACCCAGTACTTC.

The CDR3 loop is CASSANTGWETQYF. The CDR3 DNA follows: TGCGCCAGCAGTGCGAATACAGGGTGGGAGACCCAGTACTTC. This chain links TRBV10-1 with TRBJ2-5; a possible D gene is TRBD1 (6 bases). The V and J ends lost 4 bases and 5 bases respectively, with 14 bases between them. The CDR3 runs to 14 residues. The germline V gene encodes CDR1 WNHNN and CDR2 SYGVQD (reference sequence).

The chain links TRBV7-9 to TRBJ1-2; D perhaps matches TRBD1 (5 bases). This CDR3 has 14 amino acids. V was pared by 0 bases and J by 6 bases, with 11 bases between. Germline V gives CDR1 SEHNR, CDR2 FQNEAQ (reference sequence). CDR3 sequence reads: CASSLAQGRNGYTF. CDR3 coding DNA: TGTGCCAGCAGCTTAGCGCAGGGTAGGAATGGCTACACCTTC.

The V gene is TRBV7-2, the J gene TRBJ2-5, with unresolved D. CDR3 length: 11 amino acids. With 4 bases removed from V and 5 bases from J, the gap between germline ends came to 5 bases. The V gene's germline CDR1 is SGHTA and CDR2 FQGNSA. This CDR3 reads CASSSTETQYF. CDR3 nucleotides: TGTGCCAGCAGCTCCACCGAGACCCAGTACTTC.

The J gene is TRBJ1-4, the V gene TRBV7-2; 8 bases match TRBD1. Germline CDR1 and CDR2: SGHTA and FQGNSA. Trimming cost V 3 bases and J 3 bases; bases outside gene matches: 0. This CDR3 is built from 14 residues. The CDR3 region is CASSLTGANEKLFF. The CDR3 coding sequence is TGTGCCAGCAGCTTGACAGGGGCTAATGAAAAACTGTTTTTT.

The chain uses TRBV30 and TRBJ1-2, with D possibly TRBD1 on 6 matching bases. From germline, CDR1 is GTSNPN and CDR2 SVGIG (reference sequence). V was pared by 2 bases and J by 3 bases, with 10 bases between. The CDR3 is 13 residues long. The CDR3 sequence: CAWSFDRHYGYTF. In DNA form, the CDR3 reads TGTGCCTGGAGTTTTGACAGGCACTATGGCTACACCTTC.

This chain uses TRBV6-4 with TRBJ2-3; perhaps TRBD1 as D (6 bases). The CDR3 totals 16 residues. Germline V gene sequence: CDR1 MRHNA, CDR2 SNTAGT. V lost 8 bases to trimming and J lost 1 base, with 19 bases between them. The CDR3 reads CASALLAGEGTDTQYF. The CDR3 bases are TGTGCCAGCGCACTTCTAGCAGGGGAAGGCACAGATACGCAGTATTTT.